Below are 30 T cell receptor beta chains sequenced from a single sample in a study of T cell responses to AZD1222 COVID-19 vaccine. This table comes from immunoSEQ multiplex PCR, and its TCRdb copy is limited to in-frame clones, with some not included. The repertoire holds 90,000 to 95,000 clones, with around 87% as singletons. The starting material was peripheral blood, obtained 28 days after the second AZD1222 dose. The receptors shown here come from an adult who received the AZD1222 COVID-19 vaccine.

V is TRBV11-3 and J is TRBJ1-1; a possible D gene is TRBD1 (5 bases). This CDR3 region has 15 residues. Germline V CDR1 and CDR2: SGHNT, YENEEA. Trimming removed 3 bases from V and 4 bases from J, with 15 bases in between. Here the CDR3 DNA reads TGTGCCAGCAGCTTCGTGTCAGGGAAAAGCACTGAAGCTTTCTTT. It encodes CASSFVSGKSTEAFF.

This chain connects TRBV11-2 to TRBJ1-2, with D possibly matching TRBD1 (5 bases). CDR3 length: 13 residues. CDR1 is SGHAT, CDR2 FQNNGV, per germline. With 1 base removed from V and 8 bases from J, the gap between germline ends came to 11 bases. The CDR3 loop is CASSLAGMDGYTF. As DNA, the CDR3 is TGTGCCAGCAGCTTAGCAGGGATGGACGGCTACACCTTC. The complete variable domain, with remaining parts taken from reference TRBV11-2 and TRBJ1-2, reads EAGVAQSPRYKIIEKRQSVAFWCNPISGHATLYWYQQILGQGPKLLIQFQNNGVVDDSQLPKDRFSAERLKGVDSTLKIQPAKLEDSAVYLCASSLAGMDGYTFGSGTRLTVV.

In nucleotides, the CDR3 is TGTGCCAGCAGCTCCATCTACGGGGGGACTGAAGCTTTCTTT. Residues: CASSSIYGGTEAFF. V usage is TRBV11-3 and J usage is TRBJ1-1; maybe TRBD1 (5 bases). The CDR3 extends over 14 amino acids. The germline CDR1 and CDR2 sequences are SGHNT and YENEEA. The V end lost 4 bases, the J end lost 5 bases, and 14 bases lay between the germline ends. The full variable domain, its missing parts supplied by reference TRBV11-3 and TRBJ1-1, is EAGVVQSPRYKIIEKKQPVAFWCNPISGHNTLYWYLQNLGQGPELLIRYENEEAVDDSQLPKDRFSAERLKGVDSTLKIQPAELGDSAVYLCASSSIYGGTEAFFGQGTRLTVV.

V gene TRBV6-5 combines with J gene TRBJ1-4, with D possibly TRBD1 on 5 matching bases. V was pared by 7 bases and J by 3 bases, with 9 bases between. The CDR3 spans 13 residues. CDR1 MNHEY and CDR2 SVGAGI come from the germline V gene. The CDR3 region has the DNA TGTGCCAGCACACGGGGGGCTAATGAAAAACTGTTTTTT. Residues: CASTRGANEKLFF.

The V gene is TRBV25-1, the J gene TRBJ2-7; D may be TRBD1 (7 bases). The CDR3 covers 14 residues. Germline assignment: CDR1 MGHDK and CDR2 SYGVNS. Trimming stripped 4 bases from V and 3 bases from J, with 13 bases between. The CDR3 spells CASSGGTALYEQYF. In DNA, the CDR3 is TGTGCCAGCAGTGGCGGGACAGCCCTCTACGAGCAGTACTTC.

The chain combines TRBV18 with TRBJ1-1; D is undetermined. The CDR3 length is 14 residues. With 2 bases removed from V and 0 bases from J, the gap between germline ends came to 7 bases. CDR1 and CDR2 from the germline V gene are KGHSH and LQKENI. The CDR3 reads CASSPSSMNTEAFF. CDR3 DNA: TGTGCCAGCTCACCAAGCAGCATGAACACTGAAGCTTTCTTT.

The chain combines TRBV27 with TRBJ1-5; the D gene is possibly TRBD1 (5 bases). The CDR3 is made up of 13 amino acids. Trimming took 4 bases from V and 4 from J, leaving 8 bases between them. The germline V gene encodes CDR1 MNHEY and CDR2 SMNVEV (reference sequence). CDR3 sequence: CASSWGRNQPQHF. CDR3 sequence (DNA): TGTGCCAGCAGTTGGGGACGGAATCAGCCCCAGCATTTT.

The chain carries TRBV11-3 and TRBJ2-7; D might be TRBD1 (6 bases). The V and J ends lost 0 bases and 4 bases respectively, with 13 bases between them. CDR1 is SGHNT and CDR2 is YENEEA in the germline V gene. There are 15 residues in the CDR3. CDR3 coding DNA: TGTGCCAGCAGCTTAGATCCGGGACATCGATACGAGCAGTACTTC. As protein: CASSLDPGHRYEQYF.

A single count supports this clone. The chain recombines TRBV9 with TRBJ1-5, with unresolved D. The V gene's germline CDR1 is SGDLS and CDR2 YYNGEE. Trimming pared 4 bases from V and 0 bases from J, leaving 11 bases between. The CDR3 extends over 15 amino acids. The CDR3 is CASSPRSDSNQPQHF. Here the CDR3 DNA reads TGTGCCAGCAGCCCCCGCTCCGATAGCAATCAGCCCCAGCATTTT. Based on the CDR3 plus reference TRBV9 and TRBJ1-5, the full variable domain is DSGVTQTPKHLITATGQRVTLRCSPRSGDLSVYWYQQSLDQGLQFLIQYYNGEERAKGNILERFSAQQFPDLHSELNLSSLELGDSALYFCASSPRSDSNQPQHFGDGTRLSIL.

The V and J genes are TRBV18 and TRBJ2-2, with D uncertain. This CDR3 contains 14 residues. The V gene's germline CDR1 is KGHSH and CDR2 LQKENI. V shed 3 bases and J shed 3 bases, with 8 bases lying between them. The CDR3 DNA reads TGTGCCAGCTCACCGCCTCCGGACACCGGGGAGCTGTTTTTT. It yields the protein CASSPPPDTGELFF.

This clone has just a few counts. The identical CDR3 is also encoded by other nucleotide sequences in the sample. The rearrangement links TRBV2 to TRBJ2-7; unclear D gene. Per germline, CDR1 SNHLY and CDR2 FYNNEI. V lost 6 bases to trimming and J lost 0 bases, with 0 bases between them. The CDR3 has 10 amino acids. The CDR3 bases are TGTGCCAGCAGCTCCTACGAGCAGTACTTC. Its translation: CASSSYEQYF.

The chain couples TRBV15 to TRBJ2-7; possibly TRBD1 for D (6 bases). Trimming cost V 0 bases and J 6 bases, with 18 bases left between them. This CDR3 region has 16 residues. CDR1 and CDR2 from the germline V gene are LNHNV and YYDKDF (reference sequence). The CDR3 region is CATSRDRGLGAAEQYF. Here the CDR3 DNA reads TGTGCCACCAGCAGAGATCGAGGGCTGGGGGCGGCCGAGCAGTACTTC. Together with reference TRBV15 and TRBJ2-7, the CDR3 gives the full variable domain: DAMVIQNPRYQVTQFGKPVTLSCSQTLNHNVMYWYQQKSSQAPKLLFHYYDKDFNNEADTPDNFQSRRPNTSFCFLDIRSPGLGDTAMYLCATSRDRGLGAAEQYFGPGTRLTVT.

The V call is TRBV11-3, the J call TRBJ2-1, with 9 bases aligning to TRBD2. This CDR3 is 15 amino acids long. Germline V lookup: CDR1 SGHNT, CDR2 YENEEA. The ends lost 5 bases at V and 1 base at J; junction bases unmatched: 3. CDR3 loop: CASSPGLASYNEQFF. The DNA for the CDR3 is TGTGCCAGCAGCCCCGGACTAGCGTCCTACAATGAGCAGTTCTTC.

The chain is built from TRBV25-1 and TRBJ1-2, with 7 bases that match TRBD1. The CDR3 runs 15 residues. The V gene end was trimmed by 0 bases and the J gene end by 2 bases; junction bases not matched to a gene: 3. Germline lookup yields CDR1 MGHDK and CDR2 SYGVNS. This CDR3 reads CASSEYGDSNYGYTF. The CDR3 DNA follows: TGTGCCAGCAGTGAATATGGGGACAGCAACTATGGCTACACCTTC.

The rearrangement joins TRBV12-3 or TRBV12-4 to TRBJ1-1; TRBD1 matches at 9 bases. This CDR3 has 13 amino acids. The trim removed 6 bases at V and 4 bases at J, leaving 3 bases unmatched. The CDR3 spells CASRGTGITEAFF. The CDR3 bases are TGTGCCAGCAGGGGGACAGGGATCACTGAAGCTTTCTTT.

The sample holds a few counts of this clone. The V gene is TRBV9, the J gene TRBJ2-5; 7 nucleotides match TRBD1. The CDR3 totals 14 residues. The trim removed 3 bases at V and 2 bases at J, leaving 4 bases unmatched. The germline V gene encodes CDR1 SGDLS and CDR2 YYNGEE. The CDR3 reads CASSAGTVQETQYF. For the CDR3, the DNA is TGTGCCAGCAGCGCGGGGACAGTTCAAGAGACCCAGTACTTC. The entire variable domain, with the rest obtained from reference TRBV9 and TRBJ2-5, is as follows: DSGVTQTPKHLITATGQRVTLRCSPRSGDLSVYWYQQSLDQGLQFLIQYYNGEERAKGNILERFSAQQFPDLHSELNLSSLELGDSALYFCASSAGTVQETQYFGPGTRLLVL.

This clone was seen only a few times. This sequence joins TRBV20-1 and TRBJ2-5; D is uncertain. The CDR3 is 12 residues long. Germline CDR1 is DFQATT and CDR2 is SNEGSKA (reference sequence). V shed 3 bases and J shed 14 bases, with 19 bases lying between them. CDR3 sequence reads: CSASTPRLGIYF. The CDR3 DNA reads TGCAGTGCTAGTACACCCCGACTTGGGATCTACTTC.

The CDR3 region has the DNA TGTGCCAGCAGCCGAGGACAGGGGGCCGAGACCCAGTACTTC. It is translated as CASSRGQGAETQYF. The V and J genes are TRBV3-1 (or the pseudogene TRBV3-2) and TRBJ2-5, with 11 bases lining up with TRBD1. CDR1 and CDR2 from the germline V gene are LGHDT and YNNKEL (reference sequence). Trimming cost V 4 bases and J 5 bases; bases outside gene matches: 3. The CDR3 consists of 14 residues.

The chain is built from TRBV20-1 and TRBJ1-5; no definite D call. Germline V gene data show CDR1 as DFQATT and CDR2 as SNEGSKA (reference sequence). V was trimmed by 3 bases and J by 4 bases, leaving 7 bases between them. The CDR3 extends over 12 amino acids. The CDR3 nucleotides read TGCAGTGCTAGTAGAGGAAATCAGCCCCAGCATTTT. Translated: CSASRGNQPQHF.

CDR3 sequence: CASSSGTGSEQYF. The DNA of the CDR3 is TGCGCCAGCAGCTCCGGGACAGGGAGCGAGCAGTACTTC. The V call is TRBV5-1, the J call TRBJ2-7; 9 nucleotides agree with TRBD1. Per the germline V gene, CDR1 is SGHRS and CDR2 is YFSETQ. The CDR3 runs to 13 residues. With V trimmed by 3 bases and J by 6 bases, 4 bases remained unmatched.

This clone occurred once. The CDR3 nucleotides are TGTGCCAGCGAGACAGGGGCGGAGGGCTACACCTTC. This codes for CASETGAEGYTF. The chain employs TRBV12-3 or TRBV12-4 and TRBJ1-2; 8 bases map to TRBD1. Trimming cost V 8 bases and J 8 bases; bases outside gene matches: 7. CDR3 length: 12 amino acids.

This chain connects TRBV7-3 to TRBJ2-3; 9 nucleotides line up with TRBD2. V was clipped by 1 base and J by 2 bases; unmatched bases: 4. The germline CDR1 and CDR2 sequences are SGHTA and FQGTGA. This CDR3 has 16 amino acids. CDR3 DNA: TGTGCCAGCAGCTTAAACAGCGGGAGGCTCACAGATACGCAGTATTTT. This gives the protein CASSLNSGRLTDTQYF.

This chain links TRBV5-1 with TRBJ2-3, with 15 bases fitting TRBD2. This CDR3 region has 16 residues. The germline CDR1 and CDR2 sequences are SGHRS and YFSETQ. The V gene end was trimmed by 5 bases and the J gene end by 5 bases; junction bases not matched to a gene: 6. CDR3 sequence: CASSGLAGGPEDTQYF. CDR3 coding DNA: TGCGCCAGCAGTGGACTAGCGGGAGGGCCGGAAGATACGCAGTATTTT.

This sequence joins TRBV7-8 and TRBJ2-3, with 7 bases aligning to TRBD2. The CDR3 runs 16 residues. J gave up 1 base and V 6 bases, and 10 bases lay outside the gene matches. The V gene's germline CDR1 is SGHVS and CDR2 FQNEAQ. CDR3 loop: CASRPSTAGGTDTQYF. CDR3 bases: TGTGCCAGCAGGCCAAGTACGGCGGGGGGCACAGATACGCAGTATTTT.

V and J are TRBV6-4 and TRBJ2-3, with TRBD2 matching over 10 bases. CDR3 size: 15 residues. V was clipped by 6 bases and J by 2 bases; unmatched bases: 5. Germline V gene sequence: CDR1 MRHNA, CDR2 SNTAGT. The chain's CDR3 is CASSPGTSDTDTQYF. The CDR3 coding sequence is TGTGCCAGCAGCCCCGGGACTAGCGACACAGATACGCAGTATTTT.

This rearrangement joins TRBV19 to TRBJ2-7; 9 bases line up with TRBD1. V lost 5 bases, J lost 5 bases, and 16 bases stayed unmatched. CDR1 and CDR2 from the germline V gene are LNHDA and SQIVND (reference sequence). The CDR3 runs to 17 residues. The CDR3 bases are TGTGCCAGTAGTTACTCCGGGACAGGGTGGCGGGAGAACGAGCAGTACTTC. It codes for CASSYSGTGWRENEQYF.

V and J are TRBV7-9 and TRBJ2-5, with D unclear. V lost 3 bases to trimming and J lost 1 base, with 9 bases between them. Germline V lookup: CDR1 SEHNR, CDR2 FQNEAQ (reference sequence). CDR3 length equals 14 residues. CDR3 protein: CASSFTTTQETQYF. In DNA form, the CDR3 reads TGTGCCAGCAGCTTTACAACGACCCAAGAGACCCAGTACTTC.

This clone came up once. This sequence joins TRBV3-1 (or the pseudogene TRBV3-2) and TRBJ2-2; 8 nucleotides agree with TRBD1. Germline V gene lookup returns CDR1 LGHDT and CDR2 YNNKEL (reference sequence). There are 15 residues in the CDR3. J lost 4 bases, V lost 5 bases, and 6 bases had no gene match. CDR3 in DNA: TGTGCCAGCAGCTATGGGACAGGCCTCACCGGGGAGCTGTTTTTT. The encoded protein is CASSYGTGLTGELFF.

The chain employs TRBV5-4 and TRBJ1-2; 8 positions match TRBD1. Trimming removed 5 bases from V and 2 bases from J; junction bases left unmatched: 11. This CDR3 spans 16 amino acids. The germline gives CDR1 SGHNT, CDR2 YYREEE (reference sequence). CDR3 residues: CASSIRQGAVNYGYTF. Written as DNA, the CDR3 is TGTGCCAGCAGTATCCGTCAGGGGGCCGTCAACTATGGCTACACCTTC.

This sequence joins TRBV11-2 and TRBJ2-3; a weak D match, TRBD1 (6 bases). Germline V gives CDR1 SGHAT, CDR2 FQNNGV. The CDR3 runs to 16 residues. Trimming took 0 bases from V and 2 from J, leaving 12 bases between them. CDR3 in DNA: TGTGCCAGCAGCTTAGAACAGGGATACTCCACAGATACGCAGTATTTT. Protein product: CASSLEQGYSTDTQYF.